This T cell receptor beta chain was profiled in a study of T cells in Graves' hyperthyroidism and ophthalmopathy. CDR3 size: 15 residues. Germline V gives CDR1 SGHRS, CDR2 YFSETQ. Trimming took 4 bases from V and 1 from J; bases not matched to a gene: 7. This clonotype was observed many times. Ophthalmopathy cases scored 3 or more on the Clinical Activity Score and 4 or more on NOSPECS grade, with duration below 3 months. Exclusion criteria comprised uncontrolled infection, other autoimmune disease, pregnancy or lactation. Amplification of TCR beta CDR3 regions used RNA as the template. TCR CDR3 regions were first amplified by RT-PCR with HTBI primers. Each CDR3 protein is one row after TCRdb ran MiXCR on the multiplex PCR reads. Here the sample spans about 480,000 distinct CDR3 sequences, about 24% being singletons.

The source of this sequence is a woman aged 25 to 39 with Graves' ophthalmopathy. Sequences were obtained from blood. This sequence joins TRBV5-1 and TRBJ2-7; 8 positions agree with TRBD1. The DNA of the CDR3 is TGCGCCAGCAGCCCCGCAGGGACAGGTTCCTACGAGCAGTACTTC. It codes for CASSPAGTGSYEQYF.